This T cell receptor beta chain appears in the sequencing data of a study of T cells after posttransplantation cyclophosphamide. Study outcomes and limitations: After PTCy, TRB diversity resembled that of CNI/methotrexate controls. Blood and skin or GI T cell repertoires showed limited TRB overlap.

V shed 7 bases, J shed 1 base, and the junction held 6 bases outside the gene matches. There are 14 residues in the CDR3. The germline V gene has CDR1 SGHTS and CDR2 YDEGEE. Some clones are missing from TCRdb's copy, which holds only in-frame ones; the method was immunoSEQ multiplex PCR. The sample holds roughly 42,000 clones, 90% seen once. A note on this clone: What it recognizes is unknown.

Treatment was busulfan-fludarabine conditioning, a marrow graft, and cyclophosphamide on days +3 and +4. This TCR came from a male patient aged 60 to 75 who received an allogeneic stem cell transplant from a related donor and was CMV-positive. Some of the T cells might come from the graft donor. Specimen: PBMCs, collected around 60 days after allogeneic stem cell transplant with posttransplant cyclophosphamide. The chain recombines TRBV5-8 with TRBJ2-3, with 7 nucleotides matching TRBD1. The CDR3 region is CASVRDRRTDTQYF. CDR3 sequence (DNA): TGTGCCAGCGTACGGGACAGACGCACAGATACGCAGTATTTT.